What follows are 20 T cell receptor beta chains derived from one specimen sequenced in a study of CD8 T cells in Susac syndrome. It was with random hexamers that roughly 0.45 to 1 ug RNA was reverse transcribed. TCRdb re-derived calls from the immunoSEQ multiplex PCR reads in MiXCR, one entry per CDR3 protein. The table has over 150,000 distinct CDR3 sequences, roughly 95% seen once; the top ten hold around 0.12%. What was sequenced was CD4+ T cells from PBMCs. All receptors derive from a human donor with Susac syndrome.

V gene TRBV6-8 combines with J gene TRBJ2-3, with no clear D. Germline V gene sequence: CDR1 MNHGY, CDR2 SAAAGT. The CDR3 has 9 amino acids. Trimming took 8 bases from V and 10 from J, leaving 7 bases between them. CDR3 in DNA: TGTGCCAGCTGTGGACCGCAGTATTTT. As protein: CASCGPQYF.

The chain combines TRBV9 with TRBJ2-5; D is unclear. Germline V gene data show CDR1 as SGDLS and CDR2 as YYNGEE. This CDR3 has 13 amino acids. The V end lost 1 base, the J end lost 5 bases, and 9 bases lay between the germline ends. The CDR3 coding sequence is TGTGCCAGCAGCGTAAGAGAGGATGAGACCCAGTACTTC. Its protein product is CASSVREDETQYF.

The rearrangement joins TRBV20-1 to TRBJ2-4; D perhaps matches TRBD2 (6 bases). The CDR3 runs to 12 residues. Trimming took off 6 bases at V and 6 bases at J, with 12 bases between the two ends. Germline V gene data show CDR1 as DFQATT and CDR2 as SNEGSKA (reference sequence). CDR3 protein: CSARLESNIQYF. The DNA of the CDR3 is TGCAGTGCGCGACTAGAATCAAACATTCAGTACTTC.

The gene calls are TRBV5-4 and TRBJ2-5; D tentatively reads TRBD1 or TRBD2 (6 bases each). The germline V gene encodes CDR1 SGHNT and CDR2 YYREEE (reference sequence). The CDR3 runs to 14 residues. The V end lost 1 base, the J end lost 5 bases, and 12 bases lay between the germline ends. The CDR3 loop is CASSLWGAWETQYF. DNA of the CDR3: TGTGCCAGCAGCTTGTGGGGGGCCTGGGAGACCCAGTACTTC.

This chain links TRBV4-3 with TRBJ2-4; no reliable D call. The CDR3 runs 17 residues. The V end was cut by 0 bases, the J end by 8 bases, with 20 bases between. CDR1 is LGHNA, CDR2 YSLEER, per germline. The DNA of the CDR3 is TGCGCCAGCAGCCAAGAAGGTTTCCCGGCGGTCGTGGACATTCAGTACTTC. The encoded protein is CASSQEGFPAVVDIQYF.

The V and J genes are TRBV4-3 and TRBJ2-1; 8 positions agree with TRBD1. With V trimmed by 4 bases and J by 9 bases, 8 bases remained unmatched. This CDR3 spans 14 amino acids. Germline V gene lookup returns CDR1 LGHNA and CDR2 YSLEER. DNA for the CDR3: TGCGCCAGCAGCCCCCACAACCAGGGGGCTGAGCAGTTCTTC. Its protein product is CASSPHNQGAEQFF.

This chain connects TRBV28 to TRBJ2-7; D unclear. This CDR3 is built from 14 residues. V lost 4 bases and J lost 5, with 15 bases in between. Germline lookup yields CDR1 MDHEN and CDR2 SYDVKM. CDR3: CASSSYATFNEQYF. The CDR3 DNA reads TGTGCCAGCAGTTCCTATGCAACCTTCAACGAGCAGTACTTC. Using reference TRBV28 and TRBJ2-7 for the parts outside the CDR3, the full variable domain is DVKVTQSSRYLVKRTGEKVFLECVQDMDHENMFWYRQDPGLGLRLIYFSYDVKMKEKGDIPEGYSVSREKKERFSLILESASTNQTSMYLCASSSYATFNEQYFGPGTRLTVT.

This chain connects TRBV14 to TRBJ2-2, with 11 bases lining up with TRBD2. V lost 5 bases, J lost 6 bases, and 5 bases stayed unmatched. CDR3 length equals 15 residues. Germline CDR1 reads SGHDN; CDR2 reads FVKESK. The chain's CDR3 is CASSASGGTSGELFF. The CDR3 nucleotides read TGTGCCAGCAGCGCTAGCGGGGGGACCTCCGGGGAGCTGTTTTTT.

J is TRBJ2-7 and V is TRBV18; the D call may be TRBD1 or TRBD2 (5 bases each). V was pared by 3 bases and J by 7 bases, with 13 bases between. Germline loops: CDR1 KGHSH, CDR2 LQKENI. The CDR3 runs to 13 residues. This chain's CDR3 is CASSPSSWGEQYF. CDR3 nucleotides: TGTGCCAGCTCACCCTCGTCTTGGGGGGAGCAGTACTTC.

This clonotype is a singleton in its sample. The chain employs TRBV6-5 and TRBJ2-1; 12 bases fit TRBD1. The CDR3 sequence is 15 residues long. The germline gives CDR1 MNHEY, CDR2 SVGAGI. Trimming removed 8 bases from V and 7 bases from J; junction bases left unmatched: 9. The CDR3 loop is CASQTRDRGLNEQFF. The CDR3 DNA reads as TGTGCCAGCCAAACCCGGGACAGGGGGCTGAATGAGCAGTTCTTC.

The chain joins TRBV2 to TRBJ1-1, with no clear D. The V and J ends lost 1 base and 0 bases respectively, with 3 bases between them. Germline V CDR1 and CDR2: SNHLY, FYNNEI. The CDR3 length is 13 residues. CDR3 amino acids: CASSEDVNTEAFF. DNA for the CDR3: TGTGCCAGCAGTGAAGATGTGAACACTGAAGCTTTCTTT.

The chain employs TRBV18 and TRBJ1-1; TRBD1 matches at 9 bases. CDR1 and CDR2 from the germline V gene are KGHSH and LQKENI. CDR3 length equals 16 residues. V dropped 3 bases and J dropped 4; count of bases not matched to a gene: 9. CDR3: CASSPTNRGRTTEAFF. The CDR3 nucleotides are TGTGCCAGCTCACCGACGAACAGGGGGCGAACCACTGAAGCTTTCTTT.

The chain's CDR3 is CASSFGREGSTDTQYF. As DNA, the CDR3 is TGTGCCAGCAGCTTTGGGCGGGAAGGGAGCACAGATACGCAGTATTTT. This rearrangement joins TRBV7-9 to TRBJ2-3, with D possibly TRBD2 on 6 matching bases. Germline loops: CDR1 SEHNR, CDR2 FQNEAQ (reference sequence). Trimming took 3 bases from V and 0 from J, leaving 13 bases between them. The CDR3 runs 16 residues.

V gene TRBV12-3 or TRBV12-4 combines with J gene TRBJ2-2, with D tentatively TRBD2 (5 bases). V lost 2 bases and J 5 bases, leaving 15 bases between the germline ends. The CDR3 extends over 16 amino acids. For the CDR3, the DNA is TGTGCCAGCAGTTTATTCGTGGGAGCTTGGACCGGGGAGCTGTTTTTT. It is translated as CASSLFVGAWTGELFF.

The V and J genes are TRBV7-3 and TRBJ2-4; 12 positions agree with TRBD2. Unmatched junction bases numbered 5, after V lost 6 bases and J lost 8 bases. CDR3 length: 14 residues. Germline CDR1 reads SGHTA; CDR2 reads FQGTGA. DNA for the CDR3: TGTGCCAGCAGTTCATCTAGCGGGGGGGACATTCAGTACTTC. This translates into CASSSSSGGDIQYF.

The chain links TRBV5-1 to TRBJ2-7; D gene uncertain. This CDR3 region has 14 residues. Germline loops: CDR1 SGHRS, CDR2 YFSETQ. V was cut by 4 bases and J by 2 bases, with 13 bases left in between. The CDR3 region is CASSTVLGPYEQYF. CDR3 nucleotides: TGCGCCAGCAGCACAGTGTTAGGGCCCTACGAGCAGTACTTC.

This clonotype was seen once. V is TRBV29-1 and J is TRBJ2-1; D call uncertain. V gave up 4 bases and J gave up 10 bases, with 11 bases separating them. This CDR3 has 11 amino acids. Germline assignment: CDR1 SQVTM and CDR2 ANQGSEA. CDR3 nucleotides: TGCAGCGTTGTTGAGAGAGAAGAGCAGTTCTTC. Translation: CSVVEREEQFF.

The chain joins TRBV12-3 or TRBV12-4 to TRBJ2-1; tentatively, D is TRBD1 (5 bases). There are 16 residues in the CDR3. V was shortened by 8 bases and J by 2 bases, with 19 bases between the two germline ends. CDR3 in DNA: TGTGCCAGCTCCCCTGACACAGGTTCAACCTACAATGAGCAGTTCTTC. Its protein product is CASSPDTGSTYNEQFF.

V and J are TRBV30 and TRBJ1-4; D perhaps matches TRBD1 (5 bases). CDR3 length: 11 residues. Trimming stripped 8 bases from V and 7 bases from J, with 11 bases between. The V gene's germline CDR1 is GTSNPN and CDR2 SVGIG (reference sequence). The DNA for the CDR3 is TGTGCCGGGGGGAGTGGTGAAAAACTGTTTTTT. Translated: CAGGSGEKLFF.

V is TRBV24-1 and J is TRBJ2-5; no reliable D call. Trimming shortened V by 5 bases and J by 5 bases, and 11 bases separated the two germline ends. CDR3 length equals 13 residues. CDR1 and CDR2 from the germline V gene are KGHDR and SFDVKD. The CDR3 nucleotides are TGTGCCACCAGTGTAGGAGCTATGGAGACCCAGTACTTC. It codes for CATSVGAMETQYF.